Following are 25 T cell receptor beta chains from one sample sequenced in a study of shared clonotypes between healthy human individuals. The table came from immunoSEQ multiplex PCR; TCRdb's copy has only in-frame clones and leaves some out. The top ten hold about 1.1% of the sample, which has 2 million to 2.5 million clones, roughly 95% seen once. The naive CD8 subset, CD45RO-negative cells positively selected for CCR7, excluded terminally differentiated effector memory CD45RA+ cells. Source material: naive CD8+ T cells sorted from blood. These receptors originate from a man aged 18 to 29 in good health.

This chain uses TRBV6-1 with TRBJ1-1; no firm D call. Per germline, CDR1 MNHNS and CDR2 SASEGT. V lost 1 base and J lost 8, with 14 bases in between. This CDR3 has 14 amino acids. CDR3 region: CASSEGRVISEAFF. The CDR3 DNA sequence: TGTGCCAGCAGTGAAGGGCGGGTAATCTCGGAAGCTTTCTTT.

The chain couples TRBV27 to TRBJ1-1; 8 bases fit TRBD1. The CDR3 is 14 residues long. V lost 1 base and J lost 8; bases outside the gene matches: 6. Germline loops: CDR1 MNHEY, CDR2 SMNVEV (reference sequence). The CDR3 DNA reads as TGTGCCAGCAGTTTATTATGGGGGGACAGGGAAGCTTTCTTT. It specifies CASSLLWGDREAFF.

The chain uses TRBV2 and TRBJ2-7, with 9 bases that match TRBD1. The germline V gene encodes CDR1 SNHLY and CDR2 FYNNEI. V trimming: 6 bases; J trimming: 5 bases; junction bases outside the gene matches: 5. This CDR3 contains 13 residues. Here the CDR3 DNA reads TGTGCCAGCAGAAGGGGACAGGGCCACGAGCAGTACTTC. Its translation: CASRRGQGHEQYF.

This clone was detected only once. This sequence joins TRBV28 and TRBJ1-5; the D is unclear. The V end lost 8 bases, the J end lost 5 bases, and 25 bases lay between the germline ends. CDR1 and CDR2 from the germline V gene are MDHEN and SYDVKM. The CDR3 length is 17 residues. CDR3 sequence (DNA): TGTGCCAGCGTTTTGACAAGCCCCGCGTCGGTCGATCAGCCCCAGCATTTT. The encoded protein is CASVLTSPASVDQPQHF.

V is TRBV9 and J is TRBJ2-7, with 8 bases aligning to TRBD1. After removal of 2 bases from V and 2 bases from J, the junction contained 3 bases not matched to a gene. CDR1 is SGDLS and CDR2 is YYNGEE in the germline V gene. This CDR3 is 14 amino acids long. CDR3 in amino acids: CASSVGQDTYEQYF. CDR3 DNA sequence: TGTGCCAGCAGCGTGGGACAGGACACCTACGAGCAGTACTTC.

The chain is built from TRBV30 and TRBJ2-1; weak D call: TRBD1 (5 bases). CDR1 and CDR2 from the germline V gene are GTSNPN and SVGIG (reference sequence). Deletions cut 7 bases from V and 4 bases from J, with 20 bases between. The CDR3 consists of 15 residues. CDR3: CASTSPGRPYNEQFF. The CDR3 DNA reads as TGTGCCTCAACTTCCCCAGGGCGACCGTACAATGAGCAGTTCTTC.

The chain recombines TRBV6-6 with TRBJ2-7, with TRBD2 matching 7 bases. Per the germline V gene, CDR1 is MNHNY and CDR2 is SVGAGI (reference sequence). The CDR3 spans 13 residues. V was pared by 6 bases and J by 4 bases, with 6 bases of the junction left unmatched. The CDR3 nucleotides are TGTGCCAGCAGACTAGAGGGAGGGTACGAGCAGTACTTC. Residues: CASRLEGGYEQYF.

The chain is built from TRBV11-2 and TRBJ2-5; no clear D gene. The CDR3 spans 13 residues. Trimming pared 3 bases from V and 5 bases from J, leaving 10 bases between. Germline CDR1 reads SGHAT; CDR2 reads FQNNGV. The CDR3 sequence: CASSFGPGETQYF. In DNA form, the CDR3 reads TGTGCCAGCAGCTTTGGACCCGGGGAGACCCAGTACTTC.

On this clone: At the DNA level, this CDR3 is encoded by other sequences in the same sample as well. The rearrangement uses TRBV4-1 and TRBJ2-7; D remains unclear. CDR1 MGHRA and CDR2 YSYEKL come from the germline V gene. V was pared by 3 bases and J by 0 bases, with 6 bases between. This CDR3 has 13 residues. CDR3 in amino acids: CASSQGSSYEQYF. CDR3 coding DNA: TGCGCCAGCAGCCAGGGCAGCTCCTACGAGCAGTACTTC.

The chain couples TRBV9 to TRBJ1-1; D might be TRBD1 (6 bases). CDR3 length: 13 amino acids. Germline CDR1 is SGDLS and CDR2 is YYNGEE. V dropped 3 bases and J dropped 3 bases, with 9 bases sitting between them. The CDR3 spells CASSEGVYTEAFF. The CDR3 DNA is TGTGCCAGCAGCGAGGGGGTTTACACTGAAGCTTTCTTT.

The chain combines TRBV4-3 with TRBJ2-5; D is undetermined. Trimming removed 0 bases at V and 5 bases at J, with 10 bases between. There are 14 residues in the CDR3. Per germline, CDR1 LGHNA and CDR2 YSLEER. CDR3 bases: TGCGCCAGCAGCCAAGATCTCGAAGACGAGACCCAGTACTTC. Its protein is CASSQDLEDETQYF.

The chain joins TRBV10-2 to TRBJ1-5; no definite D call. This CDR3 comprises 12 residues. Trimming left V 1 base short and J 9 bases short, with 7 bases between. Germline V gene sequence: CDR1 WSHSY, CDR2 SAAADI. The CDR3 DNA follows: TGCGCCAGCAGTGAGTGGAAGCGGCCCCAGCATTTT. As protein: CASSEWKRPQHF.

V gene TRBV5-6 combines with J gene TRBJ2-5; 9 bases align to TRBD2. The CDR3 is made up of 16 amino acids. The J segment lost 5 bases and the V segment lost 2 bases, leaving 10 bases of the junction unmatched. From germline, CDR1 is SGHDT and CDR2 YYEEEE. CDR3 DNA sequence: TGTGCCAGCAGCTTCGGGGGAGTAGCGGGAGCCGAGACCCAGTACTTC. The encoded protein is CASSFGGVAGAETQYF.

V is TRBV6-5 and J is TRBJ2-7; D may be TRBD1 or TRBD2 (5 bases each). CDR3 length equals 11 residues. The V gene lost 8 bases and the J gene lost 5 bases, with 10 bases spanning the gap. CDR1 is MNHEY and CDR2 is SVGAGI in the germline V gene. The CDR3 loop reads CASGQGDEQYF. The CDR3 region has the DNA TGTGCCAGCGGGCAGGGAGACGAGCAGTACTTC.

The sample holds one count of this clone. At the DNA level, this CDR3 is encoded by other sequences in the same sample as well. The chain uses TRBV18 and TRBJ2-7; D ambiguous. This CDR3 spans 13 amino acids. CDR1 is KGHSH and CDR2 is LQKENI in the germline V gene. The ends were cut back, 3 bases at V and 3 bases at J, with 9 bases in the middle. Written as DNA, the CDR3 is TGTGCCAGCTCACCCCCGAGAAGCTACGAGCAGTACTTC. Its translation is CASSPPRSYEQYF.

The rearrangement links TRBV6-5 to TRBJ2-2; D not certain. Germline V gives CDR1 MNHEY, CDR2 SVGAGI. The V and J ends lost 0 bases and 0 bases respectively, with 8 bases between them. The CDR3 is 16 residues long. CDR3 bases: TGTGCCAGCAGTTACTCGACGGCAGCGAACACCGGGGAGCTGTTTTTT. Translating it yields CASSYSTAANTGELFF.

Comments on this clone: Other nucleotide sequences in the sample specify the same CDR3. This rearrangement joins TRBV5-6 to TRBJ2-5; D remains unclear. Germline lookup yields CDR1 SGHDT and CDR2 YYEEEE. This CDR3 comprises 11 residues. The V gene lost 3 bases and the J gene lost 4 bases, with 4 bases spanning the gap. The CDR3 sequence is CASSSLETQYF. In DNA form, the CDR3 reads TGTGCCAGCAGCTCCTTAGAGACCCAGTACTTC.

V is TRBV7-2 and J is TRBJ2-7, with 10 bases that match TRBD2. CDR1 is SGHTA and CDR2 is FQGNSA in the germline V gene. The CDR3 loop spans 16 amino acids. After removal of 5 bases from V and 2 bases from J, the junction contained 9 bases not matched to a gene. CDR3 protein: CASSTLGLAYTYEQYF. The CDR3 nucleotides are TGTGCCAGCAGCACCCTGGGACTAGCGTATACCTACGAGCAGTACTTC.

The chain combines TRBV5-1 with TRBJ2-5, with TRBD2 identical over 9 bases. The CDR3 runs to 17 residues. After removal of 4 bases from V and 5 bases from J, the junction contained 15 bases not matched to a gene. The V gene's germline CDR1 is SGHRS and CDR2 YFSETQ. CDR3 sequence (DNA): TGCGCCAGCAGCGATAAAGGGGCTAGCGGGGACTGGGAGACCCAGTACTTC. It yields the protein CASSDKGASGDWETQYF.

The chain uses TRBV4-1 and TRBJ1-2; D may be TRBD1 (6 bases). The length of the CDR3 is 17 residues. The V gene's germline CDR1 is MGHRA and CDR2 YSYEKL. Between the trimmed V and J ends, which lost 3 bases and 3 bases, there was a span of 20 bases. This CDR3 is CASSQGPGTPTDYGYTF. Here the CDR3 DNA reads TGCGCCAGCAGCCAGGGTCCCGGGACACCGACTGACTATGGCTACACCTTC.

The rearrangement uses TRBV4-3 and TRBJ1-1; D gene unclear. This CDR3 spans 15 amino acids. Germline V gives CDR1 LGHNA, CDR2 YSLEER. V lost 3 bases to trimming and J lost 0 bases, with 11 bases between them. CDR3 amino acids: CASSQSMLMNTEAFF. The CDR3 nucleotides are TGCGCCAGCAGCCAGAGTATGCTGATGAACACTGAAGCTTTCTTT.

CDR3 DNA sequence: TGTGCCTGGAACTCGGCCCCGAATCAGCCCCAGCATTTT. It translates to CAWNSAPNQPQHF. V is TRBV30 and J is TRBJ1-5; no reliable D call. Trimming pared 4 bases from V and 4 bases from J, leaving 11 bases between. This CDR3 contains 13 residues. The V gene's germline CDR1 is GTSNPN and CDR2 SVGIG (reference sequence).

The CDR3 loop reads CASSIGGNGQPQHF. The CDR3 region has the DNA TGTGCCAGTAGTATCGGGGGAAACGGTCAGCCCCAGCATTTT. This sequence joins TRBV19 and TRBJ1-5, with D possibly matching TRBD1 (5 bases). V was clipped by 3 bases and J by 6 bases, with 12 bases between them. Germline CDR1 reads LNHDA; CDR2 reads SQIVND (reference sequence). The CDR3 is 14 residues long.

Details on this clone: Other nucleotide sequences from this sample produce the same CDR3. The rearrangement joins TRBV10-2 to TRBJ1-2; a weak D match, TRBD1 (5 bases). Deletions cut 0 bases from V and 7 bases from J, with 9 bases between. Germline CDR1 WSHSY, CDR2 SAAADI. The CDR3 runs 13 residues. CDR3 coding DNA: TGCGCCAGCAGTGAGTCGGGGGGATCTGGCTACACCTTC. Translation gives CASSESGGSGYTF.

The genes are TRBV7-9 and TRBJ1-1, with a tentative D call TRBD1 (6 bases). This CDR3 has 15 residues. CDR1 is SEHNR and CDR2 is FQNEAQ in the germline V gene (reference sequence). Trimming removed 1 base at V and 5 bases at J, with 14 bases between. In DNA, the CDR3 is TGTGCCAGCAGCTTAGGCCCAGGGGCAAGAACTGAAGCTTTCTTT. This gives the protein CASSLGPGARTEAFF.